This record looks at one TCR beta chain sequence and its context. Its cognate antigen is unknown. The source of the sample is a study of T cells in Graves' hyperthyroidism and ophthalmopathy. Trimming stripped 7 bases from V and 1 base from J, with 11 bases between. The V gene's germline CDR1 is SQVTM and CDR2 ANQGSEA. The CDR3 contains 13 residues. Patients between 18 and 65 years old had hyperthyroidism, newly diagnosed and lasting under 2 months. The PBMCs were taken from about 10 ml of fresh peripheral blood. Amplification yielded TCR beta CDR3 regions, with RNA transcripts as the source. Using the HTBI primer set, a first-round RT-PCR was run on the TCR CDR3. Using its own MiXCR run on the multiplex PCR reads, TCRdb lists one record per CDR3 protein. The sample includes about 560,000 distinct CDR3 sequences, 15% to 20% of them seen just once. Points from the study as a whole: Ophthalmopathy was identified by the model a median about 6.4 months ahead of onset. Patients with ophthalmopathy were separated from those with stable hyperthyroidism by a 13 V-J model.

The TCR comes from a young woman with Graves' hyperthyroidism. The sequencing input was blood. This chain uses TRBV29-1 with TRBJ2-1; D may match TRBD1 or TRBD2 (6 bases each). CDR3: CSAAGQSYNEQFF. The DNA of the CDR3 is TGCAGCGCCGCGGGACAATCCTACAATGAGCAGTTCTTC.